The rows below give T cell receptor beta chains drawn from one sample of a study of T cells after posttransplantation cyclophosphamide. Here immunoSEQ multiplex PCR was the method, and the copy in TCRdb shows in-frame clones only, minus some. The sample holds approximately 12,000 clones, and no clone turns up only once. The specimen was PBMCs, collected after allogeneic stem cell transplant with posttransplant cyclophosphamide. Receptors were obtained from a female patient between 35 and 55 years old who received an allogeneic stem cell transplant from a related donor, was CMV-positive, and had acute GVHD only. The T cells may come from the graft donor. The CDR3 runs from the conserved cysteine through the conserved F or W. A D gene is named only where the DNA matches it firmly. Not every row has a clone size; where given, it reads once, few, many or a size class.

abundance: NA
v_gene: TRBV27
d_gene: NA
len: 13
j_gene: TRBJ2-5
CDR3aa: CASSLAGGLPQYF
CDR3nt: TGTGCCAGCAGTTTGGCAGGGGGACTCCCCCAGTACTTC

abundance: many
v_gene: TRBV7-9
d_gene: NA
len: 19
j_gene: TRBJ1-1
CDR3aa: CASSPPGLMVRDSDTEAFF
CDR3nt: TGTGCCAGCAGCCCCCCTGGCCTCATGGTCCGGGACTCGGACACTGAAGCTTTCTTT

abundance: many
v_gene: TRBV7-9
d_gene: TRBD2
len: 17
j_gene: TRBJ2-3
CDR3aa: CASSPLLAGVVADTQYF
CDR3nt: TGTGCCAGCAGCCCCCTTCTAGCGGGAGTGGTGGCAGATACGCAGTATTTT

abundance: many
v_gene: TRBV12-5
d_gene: NA
len: 16
j_gene: TRBJ1-1
CDR3aa: CASGSREVPMKTEAFF
CDR3nt: TGTGCTAGTGGTTCCCGGGAGGTCCCGATGAAGACTGAAGCTTTCTTT

abundance: many
v_gene: TRBV5-1
d_gene: NA
len: 15
j_gene: TRBJ1-1
CDR3aa: CASSLGAGANTEAFF
CDR3nt: TGCGCCAGCAGCTTGGGGGCGGGGGCGAACACTGAAGCTTTCTTT

abundance: many
v_gene: TRBV27
d_gene: NA
len: 13
j_gene: TRBJ1-2
CDR3aa: CASSLGGARGYTF
CDR3nt: TGTGCCAGCAGTTTAGGGGGGGCCCGGGGCTACACCTTC

abundance: many
v_gene: TRBV7-9
d_gene: NA
len: 12
j_gene: TRBJ2-7
CDR3aa: CASSRDFYEQYF
CDR3nt: TGTGCCAGCAGCAGGGACTTCTACGAGCAGTACTTC

abundance: many
v_gene: TRBV27
d_gene: TRBD2
len: 16
j_gene: TRBJ2-3
CDR3aa: CASSISGGLFTDTQYF
CDR3nt: TGTGCCAGCAGTATTAGCGGGGGACTTTTCACAGATACGCAGTATTTT

abundance: NA
v_gene: TRBV12-5
d_gene: TRBD2
len: 15
j_gene: TRBJ2-3
CDR3aa: CASGLSGGNTDTQYF
CDR3nt: TGTGCTAGTGGTTTGAGCGGGGGGAACACAGATACGCAGTATTTT

abundance: NA
v_gene: TRBV27
d_gene: NA
len: 13
j_gene: TRBJ1-1
CDR3aa: CASSSTVRVEAFF
CDR3nt: TGTGCCAGCAGTAGCACTGTCCGGGTTGAAGCTTTCTTT

abundance: NA
v_gene: TRBV4-3
d_gene: NA
len: 15
j_gene: TRBJ1-6
CDR3aa: CASSQAETYNSPLHF
CDR3nt: TGCGCCAGCAGCCAAGCAGAAACCTATAATTCACCCCTCCACTTT

abundance: many
v_gene: TRBV4-2
d_gene: TRBD2
len: 17
j_gene: TRBJ2-7
CDR3aa: CASSLEVGTSGVYEQYF
CDR3nt: TGTGCCAGCAGCCTAGAAGTTGGGACTAGCGGGGTCTACGAGCAGTACTTC